These 16 T cell receptor beta chains originate from one sample sequenced in a study of cytomegalovirus exposure and HLA in healthy donors. The repertoire was sequenced with immunoSEQ multiplex PCR; TCRdb's copy has only in-frame clones and lacks some. The table records tens of thousands of clones, about 96% of them present only once. The sample taken for sequencing was PBMCs. The receptors come from a man between 18 and 29 years old in good health and CMV-seronegative.

CDR3 nucleotide sequence: TGTGCCAGCAGGGGGGCCGGACCAAACAGGGGGCCTAGCTCCTACGAGCAGTACTTC. This codes for CASRGAGPNRGPSSYEQYF. The chain combines TRBV11-2 with TRBJ2-7; the match to TRBD1 covers 9 bases. Per germline, CDR1 SGHAT and CDR2 FQNNGV. CDR3 size: 19 residues. Losses at the gene ends were 6 bases for V and 0 bases for J; bases not matched to a gene: 18.

This clone appeared once. This sequence joins TRBV5-1 and TRBJ1-2, with D unresolved. Trimming took 0 bases from V and 2 from J, leaving 8 bases between them. Germline V lookup: CDR1 SGHRS, CDR2 YFSETQ. CDR3 length: 14 residues. The DNA of the CDR3 is TGCGCCAGCAGCTTGGTATCTAGAAACTATGGCTACACCTTC. Translated: CASSLVSRNYGYTF.

This chain joins TRBV6-1 and TRBJ2-7; 9 nucleotides line up with TRBD1. Trimming took 6 bases from V and 6 from J; bases not matched to a gene: 9. CDR3 length equals 14 residues. CDR1 is MNHNS and CDR2 is SASEGT in the germline V gene. CDR3 sequence (DNA): TGTGCCAGCAGGGTACAGGGGGCTTCGGTCGAGCAGTACTTC. It yields the protein CASRVQGASVEQYF.

V usage is TRBV7-9 and J usage is TRBJ2-7; TRBD1 is a possible D gene (6 bases). The germline gives CDR1 SEHNR, CDR2 FQNEAQ (reference sequence). V was trimmed by 1 base and J by 2 bases, leaving 12 bases between them. The CDR3 is 15 residues long. CDR3 in DNA: TGTGCCAGCAGCTTAGTCCGGGACATCACCTACGAGCAGTACTTC. Its translation is CASSLVRDITYEQYF.

V is TRBV29-1 and J is TRBJ1-4, with D perhaps TRBD1 (5 bases). V lost 1 base and J lost 7, with 16 bases in between. CDR3 length: 15 amino acids. Germline CDR1 reads SQVTM; CDR2 reads ANQGSEA. The CDR3 bases are TGCAGCGTTGAAGTTGGGGGGAATGTAGGTGAAAAACTGTTTTTT. The encoded protein is CSVEVGGNVGEKLFF.

This sequence joins TRBV27 and TRBJ2-5; TRBD2 aligns across 13 bases. The closer fit of TRBJ2-7 to the DNA end suggests the J call may be wrong. This CDR3 region has 15 residues. Germline assignment: CDR1 MNHEY and CDR2 SMNVEV (reference sequence). CDR3: CASSWTSGSGYEQYF. The CDR3 nucleotides are TGTGCCAGCAGTTGGACTAGCGGGAGTGGCTACGAGCAGTACTTC.

This chain joins TRBV9 and TRBJ2-3; TRBD2 aligns across 9 bases. This CDR3 is 14 amino acids long. V lost 3 bases, J lost 5 bases, and 4 bases stayed unmatched. The germline CDR1 and CDR2 sequences are SGDLS and YYNGEE. The CDR3 nucleotides read TGTGCCAGCAGCGGGACTAGCGTGGGAGATACGCAGTATTTT. It specifies CASSGTSVGDTQYF.

DNA of the CDR3: TGCGCCAGCAGCGCTGACCAGGGGGCAAATGAGCAGTTCTTC. Translated, it gives CASSADQGANEQFF. The rearrangement uses TRBV5-1 and TRBJ2-1; 8 nucleotides align to TRBD1. This CDR3 is 14 amino acids long. The V segment lost 4 bases and the J segment 7 bases; nucleotides outside the gene matches: 7. Germline V gene sequence: CDR1 SGHRS, CDR2 YFSETQ.

J is TRBJ2-3 and V is TRBV7-9; tentative D call: TRBD1 (5 bases). Looked up from germline, CDR1 is SEHNR and CDR2 is FQNEAQ (reference sequence). The CDR3 has 14 residues. Trimming shortened V by 5 bases and J by 6 bases, and 15 bases separated the two germline ends. This CDR3 is CASSLDAGSDTQYF. In DNA form, the CDR3 reads TGTGCCAGCAGCCTGGATGCAGGGTCGGATACGCAGTATTTT.

The gene calls are TRBV9 and TRBJ2-7; 7 bases match TRBD1. CDR3 length: 15 amino acids. Germline V gene data show CDR1 as SGDLS and CDR2 as YYNGEE. V shed 3 bases and J 5 bases; nucleotides not matched to a gene: 11. As DNA, the CDR3 is TGTGCCAGCAGCGGCAAAGGGGGCGCGGTCCACGAGCAGTACTTC. Protein sequence: CASSGKGGAVHEQYF.

This clone was recorded only once. V and J are TRBV4-3 and TRBJ2-6, with 11 bases aligning to TRBD2. Germline V CDR1 and CDR2: LGHNA, YSLEER. This CDR3 is 20 amino acids long. V was clipped by 0 bases and J by 1 base; unmatched bases: 8. CDR3 DNA: TGCGCCAGCAGCCAAGATCGAGTAACTAGCGGGGGATCTGGGGCCAACGTCCTGACTTTC. This codes for CASSQDRVTSGGSGANVLTF.

This chain uses TRBV6-1 with TRBJ1-5; 7 bases agree with TRBD1. The trim removed 5 bases at V and 4 bases at J, leaving 8 bases unmatched. This CDR3 has 15 amino acids. Germline CDR1 reads MNHNS; CDR2 reads SASEGT. This CDR3 reads CASSTIGTENQPQHF. CDR3 in DNA: TGTGCCAGCAGTACTATCGGGACAGAAAATCAGCCCCAGCATTTT.

The table lists this clone with a few counts. V usage is TRBV6-4 and J usage is TRBJ2-3, with TRBD2 matching over 8 bases. The CDR3 covers 13 residues. The germline V gene has CDR1 MRHNA and CDR2 SNTAGT. With 3 bases clipped from V and 4 bases from J, the junction kept 0 bases outside the gene matches. This CDR3 is CASSEREADTQYF. CDR3 sequence (DNA): TGTGCCAGCAGTGAGCGGGAGGCAGATACGCAGTATTTT.

The chain carries TRBV9 and TRBJ2-6, with TRBD1 matching 8 bases. After removal of 10 bases from V and 5 bases from J, the junction contained 20 bases not matched to a gene. The CDR3 has 18 residues. CDR1 is SGDLS, CDR2 YYNGEE, per germline. DNA for the CDR3: TGTGCCGGGTCGTCCCCCGGACAGGGTCCCGCGAGGGCCAACGTCCTGACTTTC. As protein: CAGSSPGQGPARANVLTF.

CDR3: CASSQTGSNYEQYF. The DNA for the CDR3 is TGCGCCAGCAGCCAGACAGGTAGTAACTACGAGCAGTACTTC. The genes are TRBV4-1 and TRBJ2-7; D perhaps matches TRBD1 (6 bases). The length of the CDR3 is 14 residues. Germline V gene sequence: CDR1 MGHRA, CDR2 YSYEKL. The V and J ends lost 3 bases and 3 bases respectively, with 12 bases between them.

The genes are TRBV4-3 and TRBJ2-5; tentatively, D is TRBD2 (6 bases). CDR3 size: 16 residues. Germline CDR1 and CDR2: LGHNA and YSLEER. The V end lost 0 bases, the J end lost 2 bases, and 13 bases lay between the germline ends. The CDR3 DNA follows: TGCGCCAGCAGCCAAGAACTACTTGGGGGGCAAGAGACCCAGTACTTC. Amino acids: CASSQELLGGQETQYF.